This TCR beta chain stems from a study of blood T cell repertoires in COVID-19. Looking at the study overall: Donors in the United States, Italy and Spain gave samples during acute or convalescent COVID-19. T cells, B-cell-depleted T cells, or PBMCs provided the cDNA or gDNA that served as material.

Germline CDR1 and CDR2: SNHLY and FYNNEI. The CDR3 is made up of 13 amino acids. Trimming removed 8 bases from V and 4 bases from J, with 14 bases in between. Sequencing was performed with immunoSEQ multiplex PCR; in TCRdb, only in-frame clones are kept and a portion is missing. In the table there are 200,000 to 250,000 clones, around four fifths of which are singletons. The chain carries TRBV2 and TRBJ1-2; tentative D call: TRBD1 (5 bases). The sequence came from a man aged 25 to 40 who had recovered from COVID-19. The sample comprised peripheral blood. The CDR3 DNA reads as TGTGCCAGCTTAAAGGGGATGGCCTATGGCTACACCTTC. Translation gives CASLKGMAYGYTF.